These 8 T cell receptor beta chains came from one sample sequenced in a study of identical twins. TCRdb redid the calling of the 5' RACE reads with MiXCR, one entry per CDR3 protein. The sample records over 600,000 distinct CDR3 sequences, around 21% being singletons. In addition, the sample was reused for a study of T cells expressing NK-cell markers.

The source material was PBMCs. Receptors were obtained from a woman in her late teens or twenties in good health.

In its sample, this clonotype was seen a few times. This rearrangement joins TRBV15 to TRBJ1-5; D is unclear. The V gene lost 5 bases and the J gene lost 2 bases, with 7 bases spanning the gap. Germline V gives CDR1 LNHNV, CDR2 YYDKDF (reference sequence). The CDR3 runs to 13 residues. The CDR3, as DNA: TGTGCCACCAGCTCTTCTGGCAATCAGCCCCAGCATTTT. Amino acid sequence: CATSSSGNQPQHF.

The chain couples TRBV11-1 to TRBJ2-3; 7 bases agree with TRBD2. This CDR3 has 18 amino acids. Germline loops: CDR1 SGHAT, CDR2 FQDESV (reference sequence). The ends lost 1 base at V and 5 bases at J; junction bases unmatched: 15. CDR3 sequence reads: CASSLGGGSSSKGDTQYF. DNA of the CDR3: TGTGCCAGCAGCTTAGGGGGGGGTAGCAGCTCTAAAGGAGATACGCAGTATTTT. Together with reference TRBV11-1 and TRBJ2-3, the CDR3 gives the full variable domain: EAEVAQSPRYKITEKSQAVAFWCDPISGHATLYWYRQILGQGPELLVQFQDESVVDDSQLPKDRFSAERLKGVDSTLKIQPAELGDSAMYLCASSLGGGSSSKGDTQYFGPGTRLTVL.

This clonotype occurred a few times. J is TRBJ2-7 and V is TRBV7-2, with 10 bases identical to TRBD2. There are 15 residues in the CDR3. CDR1 SGHTA and CDR2 FQGNSA come from the germline V gene. J gave up 0 bases and V 6 bases, and 5 bases lay outside the gene matches. CDR3 DNA sequence: TGTGCCAGCAGAAAGTCTAGCGGGAGCTCCTACGAGCAGTACTTC. Its protein is CASRKSSGSSYEQYF.

A few counts support this clonotype. The chain employs TRBV27 and TRBJ2-2, with D uncertain. CDR3 length: 15 residues. In germline, CDR1 is MNHEY, CDR2 SMNVEV (reference sequence). Between the trimmed V and J ends, which lost 4 bases and 6 bases, there was a span of 15 bases. DNA for the CDR3: TGTGCCAGCAGTTGGGCAGGTTTCGAGGCCGGGGAGCTGTTTTTT. It yields the protein CASSWAGFEAGELFF.

V and J are TRBV5-1 and TRBJ2-2, with D unclear. The length of the CDR3 is 16 residues. Trimming took 3 bases from V and 2 from J, leaving 14 bases between them. Germline V lookup: CDR1 SGHRS, CDR2 YFSETQ. CDR3 bases: TGCGCCAGCAGCTCTCTTATTGCGCATAACACCGGGGAGCTGTTTTTT. This codes for CASSSLIAHNTGELFF.

This chain links TRBV7-2 with TRBJ2-5, with 10 bases that match TRBD2. Germline values: CDR1 SGHTA, CDR2 FQGNSA. The CDR3 runs 18 residues. The V segment lost 0 bases and the J segment 2 bases; nucleotides outside the gene matches: 9. The CDR3 spells CASSLALAGVSLQETQYF. In nucleotides, the CDR3 is TGTGCCAGCAGCTTAGCGCTAGCGGGAGTGTCTTTACAAGAGACCCAGTACTTC.

This clonotype was seen at least ten times. The gene calls are TRBV7-6 and TRBJ2-5, with D uncertain. The V end lost 5 bases, the J end lost 1 base, and 14 bases lay between the germline ends. Germline V CDR1 and CDR2: SGHVS, FNYEAQ. The CDR3 runs 15 residues. CDR3 nucleotides: TGTGCCAGCAGCACATGGGCCGGGCTCCAAGAGACCCAGTACTTC. Translation: CASSTWAGLQETQYF.

The genes are TRBV11-2 and TRBJ2-3, with 15 nucleotides matching TRBD2. V dropped 3 bases and J dropped 3; count of bases not matched to a gene: 10. Germline V CDR1 and CDR2: SGHAT, FQNNGV. This CDR3 is 19 amino acids long. As DNA, the CDR3 is TGTGCCAGCAGCTTCCGGACTAGCGGGAGGGCTAGGTGGACAGATACGCAGTATTTT. Its protein is CASSFRTSGRARWTDTQYF.